This record looks at one T cell receptor (beta chain) sequence and its context. Its antigen remains unknown. TCR alpha and beta CDR3 regions were amplified from RNA using iRepertoire nested multiplex PCR. One-step reverse transcription and amplification started from approximately 100-400 ng of tissue mRNA or PBMC total RNA. TCRdb called the multiplex PCR reads again in MiXCR, with one record for every CDR3 protein. The data contain roughly 200,000 distinct CDR3 sequences, under 55% of them singletons. The CDR3 contains 14 residues. Germline V gene sequence: CDR1 SNHLY, CDR2 FYNNEI. V lost 8 bases and J lost 3; bases outside the gene matches: 8. The entry originates in a study of glioma-infiltrating T cells. General observations from the study: Very few CDR3 sequences were shared between tissue and blood. Above-expected tissue-blood divergence occurred in all gliomas, most in low-grade ones.

The receptor comes from a human donor with low-grade glioma or glioblastoma, undergoing nonglioma brain surgery, or in good health (not recorded which). The specimen was glioma tissue, nonneoplastic brain tissue, or PBMCs (not recorded which). The chain joins TRBV2 to TRBJ2-3; 7 bases align to TRBD2. The DNA of the CDR3 is TGTGCCAGCGGTAGGAGCGGGATTACAGATACGCAGTATTTT. This codes for CASGRSGITDTQYF.